This passage covers 18 T cell receptor beta chains from one sample sequenced in a study of blood T cells in healthy people across ages. Alongside a J-beta primer mix, a sample-barcoded 5' primer served in a second PCR lasting roughly 7 to 11 cycles. TCRdb redid the calling of the 5' RACE reads with MiXCR, one entry per CDR3 protein. The sample lists 540,000 or so distinct CDR3 sequences, nearly 25% occurring once. Another study also made use of these data, one on T cells of mothers and their children.

Sequenced sample: blood. The source of these receptors is a boy younger than 18 in good health.

This clonotype was observed a handful of times. The chain recombines TRBV20-1 with TRBJ2-5; D uncertain. The DNA end lines up better with TRBJ2-7; the J call may be wrong. This CDR3 is 15 amino acids long. Germline V gene sequence: CDR1 DFQATT, CDR2 SNEGSKA (reference sequence). The CDR3: CSASMAAASPYEQYF. The CDR3 DNA reads TGCAGTGCTAGTATGGCAGCCGCTTCCCCCTACGAGCAGTACTTC.

This clonotype has ten or more counts. The rearrangement joins TRBV9 to TRBJ2-5, with D perhaps matching TRBD1 (6 bases). The last part of the DNA fits TRBJ2-7 better; the J call may be wrong. Germline V lookup: CDR1 SGDLS, CDR2 YYNGEE. The CDR3 sequence is 14 residues long. In DNA form, the CDR3 reads TGTGCCAGCAGCCCGACAGGACCTTCCTACGAGCAGTACTTC. It specifies CASSPTGPSYEQYF.

The V gene is TRBV6-2 or TRBV6-3, the J gene TRBJ2-5, with 10 bases identical to TRBD1. The J call may be wrong; the DNA end is better matched by TRBJ2-7. Germline V gene data show CDR1 as MNHEY and CDR2 as SVGEGT. The CDR3 consists of 16 residues. The CDR3 loop is CASSARLGTGAYEQYF. DNA for the CDR3: TGTGCCAGCAGTGCCCGACTCGGGACAGGGGCCTACGAGCAGTACTTC.

J is TRBJ2-1 and V is TRBV9, with D possibly being TRBD2 (6 bases). The CDR3 is 15 residues long. Germline V gene data show CDR1 as SGDLS and CDR2 as YYNGEE. V was trimmed by 4 bases and J by 2 bases, leaving 13 bases between them. The CDR3 protein is CASSSSGSTYNEQFF. The DNA of the CDR3 is TGTGCCAGCAGCAGTAGCGGATCCACCTACAATGAGCAGTTCTTC.

Concerning this clonotype: This may be a read error, as it is one base from a much larger clone. The chain carries TRBV7-2 and TRBJ2-5; D gene unclear. V was shortened by 0 bases and J by 7 bases, with 3 bases between the two germline ends. This CDR3 has 11 residues. In germline, CDR1 is SGHTA, CDR2 FQGNSA. For the CDR3, the DNA is TGTGCCAGCAGCTTAGCAGTGACCCAGTACTTC. It yields the protein CASSLAVTQYF.

V and J are TRBV5-1 and TRBJ1-4; D is ambiguous. Germline V lookup: CDR1 SGHRS, CDR2 YFSETQ. Deletions cut 3 bases from V and 0 bases from J, with 15 bases between. This CDR3 contains 17 residues. In DNA form, the CDR3 reads TGCGCCAGCAGCTCGAAGCCAACAGCTGCAACTAATGAAAAACTGTTTTTT. Protein: CASSSKPTAATNEKLFF.

The rearrangement joins TRBV30 to TRBJ1-2; D gene unclear. The CDR3 has 14 amino acids. The germline V and J ends were trimmed by 0 bases and 6 bases, with 14 bases remaining between them. Per the germline V gene, CDR1 is GTSNPN and CDR2 is SVGIG (reference sequence). The DNA for the CDR3 is TGTGCCTGGAGTGTTACTATGACATCTCATGGCTACACCTTC. Translation: CAWSVTMTSHGYTF.

The rearrangement links TRBV20-1 to TRBJ2-1; 12 bases map to TRBD2. This CDR3 spans 17 amino acids. Unmatched junction bases numbered 13, after V lost 6 bases and J lost 4 bases. Looked up from germline, CDR1 is DFQATT and CDR2 is SNEGSKA (reference sequence). CDR3 protein: CSAKTSGRISYYNEQFF. CDR3 in DNA: TGCAGTGCAAAGACTAGCGGGAGAATTTCTTATTACAATGAGCAGTTCTTC.

This rearrangement joins TRBV10-3 to TRBJ2-7; D might be TRBD1 (7 bases). The CDR3 loop spans 13 amino acids. V was pared by 10 bases and J by 0 bases, with 13 bases between. The V gene's germline CDR1 is ENHRY and CDR2 SYGVKD. CDR3 DNA: TGTGCCACCGCGGGACAGCCCTCCTACGAGCAGTACTTC. Encoded protein: CATAGQPSYEQYF.

The rearrangement links TRBV29-1 to TRBJ2-5, with a weak D call TRBD2 (6 bases). TRBJ2-7 matches the DNA end more closely, so the J call is doubtful. The germline V gene has CDR1 SQVTM and CDR2 ANQGSEA. This CDR3 comprises 16 residues. CDR3 DNA: TGCAGCGTTGAAGAGATCTCCAGCGGGCACTCCTACGAGCAGTACTTC. It yields the protein CSVEEISSGHSYEQYF.

The chain has TRBV30 and TRBJ1-4; 11 bases line up with TRBD1. The CDR3 consists of 15 residues. Trimming at V came to 3 bases and at J to 7 bases, leaving 7 bases not matched to a gene. The germline V gene has CDR1 GTSNPN and CDR2 SVGIG (reference sequence). The CDR3 reads CAWSPRGTGGEKLFF. CDR3 bases: TGTGCCTGGAGCCCGAGAGGGACAGGGGGTGAAAAACTGTTTTTT.

The chain has TRBV21-1 and TRBJ2-7; the table calls TRBD2, which could not be checked here. TRBV21-1 is flagged as a pseudogene. This CDR3 region has 14 residues. In nucleotides, the CDR3 is TGTGCCAGCAGCGAAGGCCCCGCCCGCTACGAGCAGTACTTC. Translating gives CASSEGPARYEQYF.

This clonotype occurred many times. The chain employs TRBV18 and TRBJ2-5, with a possible D match to TRBD2 (6 bases). With 3 bases removed from V and 2 bases from J, the gap between germline ends came to 10 bases. This CDR3 is built from 14 residues. Germline V gene sequence: CDR1 KGHSH, CDR2 LQKENI. Here the CDR3 reads CASSPEGIQETQYF. The CDR3 region has the DNA TGTGCCAGCTCACCGGAGGGGATTCAAGAGACCCAGTACTTC.

The chain combines TRBV7-2 with TRBJ2-4, with D hard to call. Trimming pared 2 bases from V and 12 bases from J, leaving 11 bases between. There are 12 residues in the CDR3. The germline V gene has CDR1 SGHTA and CDR2 FQGNSA. As DNA, the CDR3 is TGTGCCAGCAGCTTAATGCGGACGGATCAGTACTTC. Its translation is CASSLMRTDQYF. Variable domain in full (rest from reference TRBV7-2 and TRBJ2-4): GAGVSQSPSNKVTEKGKDVELRCDPISGHTALYWYRQSLGQGLEFLIYFQGNSAPDKSGLPSDRFSAERTGGSVSTLTIQRTQQEDSAVYLCASSLMRTDQYFGAGTRLSVL.

This clonotype came up a few times. The rearrangement links TRBV6-6 to TRBJ2-7; D perhaps matches TRBD1 (6 bases). Germline-derived CDR1 and CDR2 are MNHNY and SVGAGI (reference sequence). The V end lost 2 bases, the J end lost 0 bases, and 11 bases lay between the germline ends. This CDR3 region has 15 residues. The CDR3 region is CASSYIRGLSYEQYF. CDR3 sequence (DNA): TGTGCCAGCAGTTACATCAGGGGCCTCTCCTACGAGCAGTACTTC.

The chain recombines TRBV28 with TRBJ1-1, with unresolved D. Trimming pared 1 base from V and 4 bases from J, leaving 7 bases between. Germline CDR1 reads MDHEN; CDR2 reads SYDVKM. The CDR3 totals 13 residues. The CDR3 DNA is TGTGCCAGCAGTTTATCTCCCCTCACTGAAGCTTTCTTT. As protein: CASSLSPLTEAFF.

This clonotype came up a few times. The chain uses TRBV12-3 or TRBV12-4 and TRBJ1-4; 9 nucleotides align to TRBD1. CDR3 length equals 15 residues. J was trimmed by 5 bases and V by 5 bases; bases with no gene match: 6. The CDR3 DNA follows: TGTGCCAGCAGTCTGGACAGGGGTTCAAATGAAAAACTGTTTTTT. Its protein is CASSLDRGSNEKLFF.

The gene calls are TRBV28 and TRBJ2-5, with 7 bases matching TRBD1. The end of the DNA aligns better with TRBJ2-7, so the J call may be wrong. Germline V gene data show CDR1 as MDHEN and CDR2 as SYDVKM. The CDR3 length is 13 residues. The CDR3 DNA sequence: TGTGCCAGCAGCCTCGGGACAGAGTACGAGCAGTACTTC. This sequence encodes CASSLGTEYEQYF.